This T cell receptor (beta chain) was sequenced for a study of T cell repertoires in cytomegalovirus infection. Study-wide context: CMV infection and matching HLA type were both indicated by public TCR beta signatures. The study, taken as a whole, reports: Carriage of CMV together with the relevant HLA was identifiable through cumulative public TCR beta family frequency.

To note about this clonotype: Its matching antigen is unknown.

Germline V gene sequence: CDR1 SGHDN, CDR2 FVKESK. Trimming took 1 base from V and 4 from J; bases not matched to a gene: 12. This CDR3 has 19 residues. From the reads, TCRdb called clonotypes with MiXCR, one entry per CDR3 protein. The sample consists of 700,000 to 850,000 distinct CDR3 sequences, about 31% of them appearing once. The sequencing here drew on cultured CD8+ T cells from PBMCs, taken from culture after CMV antigen stimulation. This clonotype originated in a human donor in good health (CMV status not recorded). Some clones in this sample may be carry-over from other donors' samples. This chain connects TRBV14 to TRBJ2-5; the match to TRBD2 covers 13 bases. The CDR3 spells CASSQAHGTSGGALETQYF. CDR3 coding DNA: TGTGCCAGCAGCCAAGCCCACGGAACTAGCGGGGGGGCCTTAGAGACCCAGTACTTC.